These T cell receptor beta chains were read from a single sample in a study of siplizumab effects on memory and regulatory T cells. Profiling relied on immunoSEQ multiplex PCR, and the TCRdb table lists in-frame clones only, not all of them. The sample holds approximately 75,000 clones, around 93% seen once. Sequenced: CD8+ T cells sorted from blood. These TCRs come from a human donor in good health. CDR3s include the opening cysteine and the closing phenylalanine or tryptophan. D genes are given only for firm matches. The size entry is marked missing in some rows and otherwise reads once, few, many or a size class.

clone_size	d_call	v_call	j_call	cdr3_nt	cdr3_aa
.	.	TRBV11-2	TRBJ1-1	TGTGCCAGCAGCTGGGTCCGGACTGAAGCTTTCTTT	CASSWVRTEAFF
.	TRBD1	TRBV19	TRBJ2-7	TGTGCCAGTAGTATAGACGGTCGGACAGGGAGTCTCTACGAGCAGTACTTC	CASSIDGRTGSLYEQYF
.	.	TRBV4-1	TRBJ2-5	TGCGCCAGCAGGGGGGCGGAGGAGACCCAGTACTTC	CASRGAEETQYF
.	.	TRBV9	TRBJ1-1	TGTGCCAGCAGCCCAACGACGGACGAGATCACTGAAGCTTTCTTT	CASSPTTDEITEAFF
.	.	TRBV5-1	TRBJ2-1	TGCGCCAGCAGCTTGAGTTCCGAGGGCGGCTTCTTGCACAATGAGCAGTTCTTC	CASSLSSEGGFLHNEQFF
.	.	TRBV7-9	TRBJ1-1	TGTGCCAGCAGCCAACTCATGAACACTGAAGCTTTCTTT	CASSQLMNTEAFF
.	.	TRBV4-1	TRBJ2-3	TGCGCCAGCAGCCAACCCCCGGGCCCTACAGATACGCAGTATTTT	CASSQPPGPTDTQYF
.	.	TRBV5-4	TRBJ2-7	TGTGCCAGCAGCTTTCAGGGATCCTACGAGCAGTACTTC	CASSFQGSYEQYF
.	.	TRBV27	TRBJ1-2	TGTGCCAGCAGTCCTGGGACAGGCTACACCTTC	CASSPGTGYTF
.	.	TRBV6-6	TRBJ1-5	TGTGCCAGCACCACTTATGCGAATCAGCCCCAGCATTTT	CASTTYANQPQHF
.	.	TRBV27	TRBJ1-1	TGTGCCAGCAGTCCCAGGGGCATGAACACTGAAGCTTTCTTT	CASSPRGMNTEAFF
few	.	TRBV5-4	TRBJ2-3	TGTGCCAGCAGCTTCACAGATACGCAGTATTTT	CASSFTDTQYF
.	.	TRBV9	TRBJ2-5	TGTGCCAGCAGCTCCCAAGACTGGGGAGAGACCCAGTACTTC	CASSSQDWGETQYF
once	.	TRBV19	TRBJ1-1	TGTGCCAGTAGCCACGGGTTAAGAAGCGGCACTGAAGCTTTCTTT	CASSHGLRSGTEAFF
few	.	TRBV2	TRBJ2-7	TGTGCCAGCAGTGAGGGCTACGAGCAGTACTTC	CASSEGYEQYF
.	.	TRBV28	TRBJ1-1	TGTGCCAGCAGTTTACCGACACGACAGGACTTAACAGCTGAAGCTTTCTTT	CASSLPTRQDLTAEAFF
.	.	TRBV5-4	TRBJ1-2	TGTGCCAGCAGCTTTAGACCCCGGGATGGCTACACCTTC	CASSFRPRDGYTF
.	.	TRBV14	TRBJ2-6	TGTGCCAGCAGCCAAGGACGCTCTGGGGCCAACGTCCTGACTTTC	CASSQGRSGANVLTF
.	.	TRBV11-3	TRBJ2-2	TGTGCCAGCAGCTTGCACGGGGGTGACACCGGGGAGCTGTTTTTT	CASSLHGGDTGELFF
.	TRBD2	TRBV6-1	TRBJ2-7	TGTGCCAGCAACCTAGCGGGGGGCGACGAGCAGTACTTC	CASNLAGGDEQYF
once	.	TRBV6-5	TRBJ2-2	TGTGCCAGCAGTTCCGGGATCCTTGCCGGGGAGCTGTTTTTT	CASSSGILAGELFF
.	.	TRBV5-6	TRBJ2-7	TGTGCCAGCAGCTTGAGCTCCTACGAGCAGTACTTC	CASSLSSYEQYF
.	.	TRBV18	TRBJ2-7	TGTGCCAGCTCACCCCCGGACAGCTACGAGCAGTACTTC	CASSPPDSYEQYF
.	.	TRBV6-1	TRBJ2-1	TGTGCCAGCAGTGAACCGCCCGACAACCGGGTCCATGAGCAGTTCTTC	CASSEPPDNRVHEQFF
.	.	TRBV7-3	TRBJ2-7	TGTGCCAGCAGCTTAACTATAGGATTCTACGAGCAGTACTTC	CASSLTIGFYEQYF
.	.	TRBV7-9	TRBJ2-5	TGTGCCAGCAGCCCCCGGGACGGTGGCCAAGAGACCCAGTACTTC	CASSPRDGGQETQYF
.	.	TRBV10-3	TRBJ2-1	TGTGCCATCCGGGCCCCGGGATTATTTGAGCAGTTCTTC	CAIRAPGLFEQFF
.	.	TRBV6-1	TRBJ1-1	TGTGCCAGCAGGGACACTGAAGCTTTCTTT	CASRDTEAFF
.	.	TRBV5-1	TRBJ1-1	TGCGCCAGCACTGGCGACACAGGGCCGAACACTGAAGCTTTCTTT	CASTGDTGPNTEAFF
.	TRBD2	TRBV27	TRBJ2-7	TGTGCCAGCAGTCCCGGGGGGGCCAGCTCCTACGAGCAGTACTTC	CASSPGGASSYEQYF
.	.	TRBV19	TRBJ1-1	TGTGCCAGTAGTATTACGGGGTTCGCTGAAGCTTTCTTT	CASSITGFAEAFF